This TCR beta chain is drawn from a study of blood T cell repertoires in COVID-19. Trimming removed 4 bases from V and 14 bases from J; junction bases left unmatched: 8. This CDR3 is built from 14 residues. Germline V gives CDR1 LGHDT, CDR2 YNNKEL (reference sequence). Recovered Cohort 3 donors showed two negative PCRs, clearance, or symptom resolution. The repertoire was sequenced with immunoSEQ multiplex PCR; TCRdb's copy has only in-frame clones and lacks some. The data show hundreds of thousands of clones, roughly 85% seen once. The specimen was PBMCs or T cells enriched from blood (not recorded which). The clonotype comes from a woman in her 40s who had recovered from COVID-19. This chain joins TRBV3-1 (or the pseudogene TRBV3-2) and TRBJ2-3; 14 nucleotides agree with TRBD2. The CDR3 sequence is CASSRWTSGRSLYF. The DNA for the CDR3 is TGTGCCAGCAGCCGCTGGACTAGCGGGAGGAGCCTGTATTTT.